Detailed here is one TCR beta chain. The data are from a study of blood T cell repertoires in COVID-19. As handled by the study authors: Researchers report that nucleated cell counts were estimated from reference gene primer amplification. Repertoires were generated with immunoSEQ multiplex PCR, while TCRdb's copy carries only in-frame clones and drops some. The V and J calls and clone size come from that table; D and trimming were worked out from the DNA. The table lists over 120,000 clones, more than 60% of them singletons, with around 9.5% in the top ten. The length of the CDR3 is 14 residues. V was shortened by 6 bases and J by 3 bases, with 13 bases between the two germline ends. CDR1 MNHEY and CDR2 SVGAGI come from the germline V gene.

The chain carries TRBV6-5 and TRBJ2-3, with D possibly being TRBD1 (6 bases). This receptor was obtained from a woman between 50 and 59 years old with active or convalescent COVID-19. The sample consisted of peripheral blood. The DNA of the CDR3 is TGTGCCAGCAGAACAGGGATGTTGACAGATACGCAGTATTTT. Its translation: CASRTGMLTDTQYF.